Shown below are 23 T cell receptor beta chains from a single sample sequenced in a study of glioma-infiltrating T cells after dendritic cell vaccination. Here immunoSEQ multiplex PCR was the method, and the copy in TCRdb shows in-frame clones only, minus some. The table records roughly 100,000 clones, roughly four fifths of them present only once. The sample's time point: after dendritic cell vaccination, including at tumor progression/relapse. Specimen: blood, collected after dendritic cell vaccination. These receptor sequences come from a human donor with glioblastoma.

The rearrangement joins TRBV6-6 to TRBJ1-2; D remains unclear. The CDR3 spans 15 residues. V lost 2 bases to trimming and J lost 1 base, with 11 bases between them. Germline CDR1 reads MNHNY; CDR2 reads SVGAGI (reference sequence). CDR3: CASSYGSTSNYGYTF. CDR3 in DNA: TGTGCCAGCAGTTACGGATCCACTAGTAACTATGGCTACACCTTC.

The chain links TRBV5-1 to TRBJ2-2, with 12 nucleotides matching TRBD1. Trimming cost V 6 bases and J 6 bases; bases outside gene matches: 6. The CDR3 length is 15 residues. Germline values: CDR1 SGHRS, CDR2 YFSETQ. CDR3 DNA sequence: TGCGCCAGCACCCTGGGACAGGGGGCGGCCGGGGAGCTGTTTTTT. Residues: CASTLGQGAAGELFF.

V is TRBV19 and J is TRBJ2-7; a possible D gene is TRBD1 (7 bases). CDR1 LNHDA and CDR2 SQIVND come from the germline V gene (reference sequence). This CDR3 comprises 14 residues. Trimming took off 10 bases at V and 2 bases at J, with 18 bases between the two ends. The CDR3 DNA sequence: TGTGCCACTTCGCCAGGGGGGACCCCCTACGAGCAGTACTTC. Encoded protein: CATSPGGTPYEQYF. The entire variable domain, with the rest obtained from reference TRBV19 and TRBJ2-7, is as follows: DGGITQSPKYLFRKEGQNVTLSCEQNLNHDAMYWYRQDPGQGLRLIYYSQIVNDFQKGDIAEGYSVSREKKESFPLTVTSAQKNPTAFYLCATSPGGTPYEQYFGPGTRLTVT.

Written as DNA, the CDR3 is TGTGCCAGCATGGGGACATTTTCCTACGAGCAGTACTTC. Translating it yields CASMGTFSYEQYF. This chain connects TRBV25-1 to TRBJ2-7; weak D call: TRBD1 (6 bases). From germline, CDR1 is MGHDK and CDR2 SYGVNS. The V end was cut by 7 bases, the J end by 1 base, with 11 bases between. The CDR3 length is 13 residues.

Written as DNA, the CDR3 is TGTGCCAGCAGTGAAGCGTCCGACAGCCTATACACAGATACGCAGTATTTT. Its translation: CASSEASDSLYTDTQYF. This sequence joins TRBV6-1 and TRBJ2-3; D is possibly TRBD1 (5 bases). The CDR3 is made up of 17 amino acids. Germline CDR1 is MNHNS and CDR2 is SASEGT. V lost 0 bases, J lost 2 bases, and 15 bases lay in between.

This clone turned up a few times. The chain has TRBV11-3 and TRBJ2-1; possible D gene TRBD2, 7 bases. CDR3 length equals 15 residues. V gave up 0 bases and J gave up 6 bases, with 12 bases separating them. Germline loops: CDR1 SGHNT, CDR2 YENEEA. This chain's CDR3 is CASSLDLGGLNEQFF. DNA for the CDR3: TGTGCCAGCAGCTTAGATCTCGGGGGGCTCAATGAGCAGTTCTTC.

The chain employs TRBV7-3 and TRBJ2-3, with TRBD2 matching 11 bases. CDR3 size: 16 residues. J was trimmed by 4 bases and V by 5 bases; bases with no gene match: 8. CDR1 is SGHTA and CDR2 is FQGTGA in the germline V gene. The CDR3 reads CASSARGSGGADTQYF. The CDR3 DNA sequence: TGTGCCAGCAGCGCCCGGGGTAGCGGGGGGGCAGATACGCAGTATTTT.

The chain links TRBV19 to TRBJ2-7, with 7 bases that match TRBD1. Germline values: CDR1 LNHDA, CDR2 SQIVND (reference sequence). This CDR3 has 14 residues. V lost 6 bases and J lost 3; bases outside the gene matches: 8. The CDR3 coding sequence is TGTGCCAGTAGCCCGACAGGGAATAACTACGAGCAGTACTTC. Translated, it gives CASSPTGNNYEQYF.

The rearrangement joins TRBV2 to TRBJ1-1, with no clear D. The germline V and J ends were trimmed by 2 bases and 1 base, with 5 bases remaining between them. The CDR3 covers 13 residues. Per germline, CDR1 SNHLY and CDR2 FYNNEI. CDR3 residues: CASSETPNTEAFF. The DNA of the CDR3 is TGTGCCAGCAGTGAAACACCGAACACTGAAGCTTTCTTT.

The gene calls are TRBV11-2 and TRBJ2-5; 11 bases align to TRBD2. CDR3 length equals 15 residues. The germline V gene has CDR1 SGHAT and CDR2 FQNNGV. The V segment lost 4 bases and the J segment 2 bases; nucleotides outside the gene matches: 3. This chain's CDR3 is CASSSVAGGQETQYF. CDR3 DNA: TGTGCCAGCAGCTCAGTAGCGGGGGGGCAAGAGACCCAGTACTTC.

This chain links TRBV2 with TRBJ2-5, with D unresolved. Germline V lookup: CDR1 SNHLY, CDR2 FYNNEI. This CDR3 spans 13 amino acids. V dropped 4 bases and J dropped 5 bases, with 11 bases sitting between them. The CDR3 region is CASSGSARETQYF. DNA of the CDR3: TGTGCCAGCAGTGGTTCTGCACGGGAGACCCAGTACTTC. The whole variable domain, filled in from reference TRBV2 and TRBJ2-5, reads EPEVTQTPSHQVTQMGQEVILRCVPISNHLYFYWYRQILGQKVEFLVSFYNNEISEKSEIFDDQFSVERPDGSNFTLKIRSTKLEDSAMYFCASSGSARETQYFGPGTRLLVL.

V and J are TRBV11-3 and TRBJ2-1, with 11 bases lining up with TRBD2. The CDR3 is made up of 16 amino acids. Germline lookup yields CDR1 SGHNT and CDR2 YENEEA. Trimming took 5 bases from V and 7 from J; bases not matched to a gene: 10. CDR3 bases: TGTGCCAGCAGCCCCCTTAGCGGGGGGGGCGGGAATGAGCAGTTCTTC. Protein: CASSPLSGGGGNEQFF.

The rearrangement uses TRBV29-1 and TRBJ1-2; D perhaps matches TRBD1 (5 bases). Germline V gene sequence: CDR1 SQVTM, CDR2 ANQGSEA. The germline V and J ends were trimmed by 0 bases and 8 bases, with 13 bases remaining between them. This CDR3 spans 13 amino acids. The CDR3 region has the DNA TGCAGCGTTGAAGATAGCAGGGTGGGCGGCTACACCTTC. Encoded protein: CSVEDSRVGGYTF. Together with reference TRBV29-1 and TRBJ1-2, the CDR3 gives the full variable domain: SAVISQKPSRDICQRGTSLTIQCQVDSQVTMMFWYRQQPGQSLTLIATANQGSEATYESGFVIDKFPISRPNLTFSTLTVSNMSPEDSSIYLCSVEDSRVGGYTFGSGTRLTVV.

CDR3 protein: CASKLAGGPYNEQFF. DNA for the CDR3: TGCGCCAGCAAACTAGCGGGGGGCCCCTACAATGAGCAGTTCTTC. V gene TRBV5-1 combines with J gene TRBJ2-1; 12 bases agree with TRBD2. The germline V gene has CDR1 SGHRS and CDR2 YFSETQ. Trimming removed 6 bases from V and 2 bases from J; junction bases left unmatched: 3. This CDR3 region has 15 residues. The variable domain in full, completed from reference TRBV5-1 and TRBJ2-1, reads KAGVTQTPRYLIKTRGQQVTLSCSPISGHRSVSWYQQTPGQGLQFLFEYFSETQRNKGNFPGRFSGRQFSNSRSEMNVSTLELGDSALYLCASKLAGGPYNEQFFGPGTRLTVL.

Only one count was recorded for this clone. The chain couples TRBV2 to TRBJ1-1; D is unclear. From germline, CDR1 is SNHLY and CDR2 FYNNEI. Between the trimmed V and J ends, which lost 7 bases and 5 bases, there was a span of 8 bases. The CDR3 consists of 11 residues. The CDR3 DNA reads TGTGCCAGCACTACGGGGACTGAAGCTTTCTTT. Amino acids: CASTTGTEAFF.

The rearrangement uses TRBV5-1 and TRBJ1-2; D gene uncertain. The V end lost 1 base, the J end lost 1 base, and 11 bases lay between the germline ends. Germline CDR1 and CDR2: SGHRS and YFSETQ. This CDR3 region has 15 residues. CDR3 coding DNA: TGCGCCAGCAGCTTGACCGTGAGTCTTAACTATGGCTACACCTTC. Translating gives CASSLTVSLNYGYTF.

The J gene is TRBJ2-6, the V gene TRBV27; D unclear. Between the trimmed V and J ends, which lost 6 bases and 3 bases, there was a span of 9 bases. The CDR3 loop spans 14 amino acids. Germline V gives CDR1 MNHEY, CDR2 SMNVEV (reference sequence). As DNA, the CDR3 is TGTGCCAGCAGGCGGATAGGTGGGGCCAACGTCCTGACTTTC. The encoded protein is CASRRIGGANVLTF.

The chain has TRBV19 and TRBJ1-4, with D unresolved. The CDR3 length is 14 residues. With 7 bases removed from V and 4 bases from J, the gap between germline ends came to 13 bases. The germline V gene encodes CDR1 LNHDA and CDR2 SQIVND (reference sequence). The CDR3 bases are TGTGCCAGTAACTCACCTTTCTATAATGAAAAACTGTTTTTT. It encodes CASNSPFYNEKLFF.

The rearrangement joins TRBV2 to TRBJ2-5; 8 nucleotides align to TRBD2. Germline CDR1 and CDR2: SNHLY and FYNNEI. The junction had 9 bases not matched to a gene; V was cut back by 5 bases and J by 4 bases. The CDR3 totals 15 residues. DNA for the CDR3: TGTGCCAGCAGTTATACTAGCGGACTGGGAGAGACCCAGTACTTC. Translating it yields CASSYTSGLGETQYF.

V is TRBV6-5 and J is TRBJ1-4; 9 bases line up with TRBD1. The germline V gene has CDR1 MNHEY and CDR2 SVGAGI. J was trimmed by 7 bases and V by 2 bases; bases with no gene match: 8. CDR3 size: 16 residues. CDR3 region: CASSYGGGQGFEKLFF. The CDR3 DNA reads as TGTGCCAGCAGTTACGGGGGGGGACAGGGATTTGAAAAACTGTTTTTT.

The rearrangement uses TRBV6-5 and TRBJ1-2; the match to TRBD1 covers 8 bases. The J segment lost 2 bases and the V segment lost 2 bases, leaving 4 bases of the junction unmatched. The CDR3 is 15 residues long. The germline V gene has CDR1 MNHEY and CDR2 SVGAGI. The CDR3 region is CASSYLRTGNYGYTF. CDR3 nucleotide sequence: TGTGCCAGCAGTTACCTCCGGACAGGGAACTATGGCTACACCTTC.

This chain joins TRBV12-5 and TRBJ1-2, with D maybe TRBD1 (5 bases). Trimming took off 0 bases at V and 8 bases at J, with 16 bases between the two ends. CDR3 size: 15 residues. Germline V CDR1 and CDR2: LGHNT, FRNRAP. DNA of the CDR3: TGTGCTAGTGGTTTGGTAACCCGACGAAGGGGAGGCTACACCTTC. This translates into CASGLVTRRRGGYTF.

This chain links TRBV6-6 with TRBJ1-2; D call uncertain. Germline assignment: CDR1 MNHNY and CDR2 SVGAGI (reference sequence). The CDR3 extends over 13 amino acids. Trimming left V 2 bases short and J 0 bases short, with 4 bases between. The CDR3 region is CASSYVANYGYTF. For the CDR3, the DNA is TGTGCCAGCAGTTACGTAGCTAACTATGGCTACACCTTC.